This T cell receptor (beta chain) was obtained from a study of T cell responses to AZD1222 COVID-19 vaccine. CDR3 length: 14 residues. V gave up 4 bases and J gave up 7 bases; unmatched junction bases: 3. Germline V CDR1 and CDR2: MNHEY, SVGEGT. Method: immunoSEQ multiplex PCR; TCRdb's copy keeps in-frame clones and lacks some. The sample lists tens of thousands of clones; 88% were seen once. The sequencing here drew on peripheral blood, taken 28 days after the second AZD1222 dose. The TCR was taken from an adult who received the AZD1222 COVID-19 vaccine. The chain recombines TRBV6-2 or TRBV6-3 with TRBJ1-6; 8 positions agree with TRBD1. The CDR3 bases are TGTGCCAGCAGTTCGACAGGGGACAATTCACCCCTCCACTTT. Translating it yields CASSSTGDNSPLHF.